The clone carrying this T cell receptor (beta chain) was seen more than once but under ten times. Its cognate antigen is unknown. Together with a sample-barcoded 5' primer, a J-beta primer mix was included in a second PCR lasting about 7 to 11 cycles. TCRdb reanalysed the 5' RACE reads using MiXCR and keeps one entry per CDR3 protein. Among around 800,000 distinct CDR3 sequences listed, about 47% were seen once. These data are taken from a study of blood T cells in healthy people across ages. Study findings and constraints: Across samples, TCR beta diversity tracked strongly with naive T cell percentage. The study found more naive CD4+ cells and higher diversity in long-lived than aged donors.

The V and J ends lost 8 bases and 0 bases respectively, with 17 bases between them. CDR3 length: 15 residues. Germline values: CDR1 SNHLY, CDR2 FYNNEI. The sequenced sample was blood. The rearrangement links TRBV2 to TRBJ2-7, with D possibly TRBD2 on 6 matching bases. This clonotype was obtained from a man older than 75 in good health. CDR3 loop: CASVGLPKSSYEQYF. Here the CDR3 DNA reads TGTGCCAGCGTGGGACTCCCAAAGAGCTCCTACGAGCAGTACTTC.